The 22 T cell receptor beta chains reported below all come from one sample, sequenced in a study of T cell changes during pregnancy in multiple sclerosis. The method was immunoSEQ multiplex PCR; TCRdb's version includes in-frame clones alone and lacks a portion of them. This sample carries about 68,000 clones, about 90% of them seen once, and the ten largest clones take around 0.9%. The sample in question was peripheral blood, obtained in the second trimester of pregnancy. The receptors shown here come from a female donor with multiple sclerosis, enrolled in a pregnancy study.

The chain uses TRBV7-2 and TRBJ1-1; D call uncertain. CDR1 SGHTA and CDR2 FQGNSA come from the germline V gene. CDR3 length: 14 residues. V gave up 2 bases and J gave up 5 bases, with 12 bases separating them. In nucleotides, the CDR3 is TGTGCCAGCAGCTTATCCCGTCCGGGGACTGAAGCTTTCTTT. It specifies CASSLSRPGTEAFF.

The chain combines TRBV4-3 with TRBJ1-2; TRBD1 matches 8 bases. Looked up from germline, CDR1 is LGHNA and CDR2 is YSLEER. The length of the CDR3 is 15 residues. The V segment lost 2 bases and the J segment 8 bases; nucleotides outside the gene matches: 10. CDR3 sequence: CASSQRTGKVEGYTF. The CDR3 nucleotides are TGCGCCAGCAGCCAACGGACAGGGAAAGTCGAAGGCTACACCTTC.

CDR3 residues: CASRGTDNSPLHF. CDR3 nucleotides: TGTGCCAGCAGGGGGACAGATAATTCACCCCTCCACTTT. V is TRBV2 and J is TRBJ1-6, with 7 bases that match TRBD1. CDR3 length equals 13 residues. J lost 5 bases, V lost 6 bases, and 1 base had no gene match. Germline CDR1 SNHLY, CDR2 FYNNEI.

This chain joins TRBV27 and TRBJ2-2, with 8 nucleotides matching TRBD1. The J segment lost 4 bases and the V segment lost 5 bases, leaving 6 bases of the junction unmatched. Germline-derived CDR1 and CDR2 are MNHEY and SMNVEV (reference sequence). This CDR3 is 15 amino acids long. The DNA of the CDR3 is TGTGCCAGCAGTACCGTCAGGGGGCCCACCGGGGAGCTGTTTTTT. The encoded protein is CASSTVRGPTGELFF.

V is TRBV15 and J is TRBJ2-3; TRBD2 might be the D (5 bases). The germline V gene has CDR1 LNHNV and CDR2 YYDKDF (reference sequence). The CDR3 extends over 16 amino acids. The V and J ends lost 5 bases and 0 bases respectively, with 15 bases between them. The CDR3 region has the DNA TGTGCCACCAGCGTAGACGGAGGTCCTAGCACAGATACGCAGTATTTT. It is translated as CATSVDGGPSTDTQYF.

The chain joins TRBV9 to TRBJ1-5, with D unresolved. This CDR3 region has 14 residues. CDR1 is SGDLS, CDR2 YYNGEE, per germline. V was clipped by 0 bases and J by 2 bases, with 6 bases between them. The chain's CDR3 is CASSVGSRNQPQHF. The DNA of the CDR3 is TGTGCCAGCAGCGTAGGTAGCCGCAATCAGCCCCAGCATTTT.

The chain recombines TRBV29-1 with TRBJ1-2, with TRBD1 as a possible D gene (6 bases). The length of the CDR3 is 15 residues. Germline V gives CDR1 SQVTM, CDR2 ANQGSEA. Trimming pared 4 bases from V and 3 bases from J, leaving 18 bases between. The CDR3 region is CSVGRGGGDDYGYTF. CDR3 sequence (DNA): TGCAGCGTTGGCCGAGGGGGAGGGGATGACTATGGCTACACCTTC. The full variable domain, rest sourced from reference TRBV29-1 and TRBJ1-2, is SAVISQKPSRDICQRGTSLTIQCQVDSQVTMMFWYRQQPGQSLTLIATANQGSEATYESGFVIDKFPISRPNLTFSTLTVSNMSPEDSSIYLCSVGRGGGDDYGYTFGSGTRLTVV.

The rearrangement links TRBV2 to TRBJ2-3, with D perhaps TRBD2 (7 bases). The CDR3 has 14 residues. From germline, CDR1 is SNHLY and CDR2 FYNNEI. V was shortened by 4 bases and J by 4 bases, with 12 bases between the two germline ends. This chain's CDR3 is CASSVRGGADTQYF. DNA of the CDR3: TGTGCCAGCAGTGTTCGCGGGGGCGCAGATACGCAGTATTTT.

The gene calls are TRBV4-3 and TRBJ1-1; D unclear. V shed 0 bases and J shed 6 bases, with 17 bases lying between them. The CDR3 is made up of 16 amino acids. Germline CDR1 is LGHNA and CDR2 is YSLEER. The CDR3 nucleotides are TGCGCCAGCAGCCAAGAGATCTCGCGGGTAACCTCTGAAGCTTTCTTT. Translating gives CASSQEISRVTSEAFF.

The J gene is TRBJ1-1, the V gene TRBV7-9; weak D call: TRBD1 (6 bases). This CDR3 region has 12 residues. V was cut by 4 bases and J by 11 bases, with 14 bases left in between. Germline V CDR1 and CDR2: SEHNR, FQNEAQ (reference sequence). CDR3 protein: CASSSPTGRAFF. In DNA, the CDR3 is TGTGCCAGCAGCTCACCGACAGGTAGGGCTTTCTTT. Variable domain in full (rest from reference TRBV7-9 and TRBJ1-1): DTGVSQNPRHKITKRGQNVTFRCDPISEHNRLYWYRQTLGQGPEFLTYFQNEAQLEKSRLLSDRFSAERPKGSFSTLEIQRTEQGDSAMYLCASSSPTGRAFFGQGTRLTVV.

The rearrangement links TRBV19 to TRBJ1-1; TRBD1 agrees at 11 bases. Germline V CDR1 and CDR2: LNHDA, SQIVND (reference sequence). The V and J ends lost 5 bases and 7 bases, in that order; junction bases with no gene match: 9. The CDR3 consists of 15 residues. The CDR3 loop reads CASSSQRTGGYEAFF. CDR3 bases: TGTGCCAGTAGTTCTCAAAGGACAGGGGGCTATGAAGCTTTCTTT.

This clone has only one observation. This chain links TRBV25-1 with TRBJ2-7, with TRBD1 matching over 9 bases. Germline lookup yields CDR1 MGHDK and CDR2 SYGVNS. This CDR3 region has 15 residues. The trim removed 3 bases at V and 1 base at J, leaving 4 bases unmatched. The CDR3 nucleotides are TGTGCCAGCAGTGACCCCGGGACAGGGTCCTACGAGCAGTACTTC. Translated: CASSDPGTGSYEQYF.

This clone has a single count. V gene TRBV11-2 combines with J gene TRBJ1-3; possibly TRBD1 for D (5 bases). The length of the CDR3 is 15 residues. Germline loops: CDR1 SGHAT, CDR2 FQNNGV. V lost 2 bases, J lost 4 bases, and 12 bases lay in between. DNA of the CDR3: TGTGCCAGCAGCTTACGGGGGTTGGAAGGAAACACCATATATTTT. Translated, it gives CASSLRGLEGNTIYF.

The gene calls are TRBV19 and TRBJ1-5; tentative D call: TRBD1 (6 bases). The CDR3 totals 16 residues. Germline-derived CDR1 and CDR2 are LNHDA and SQIVND (reference sequence). Trimming cost V 5 bases and J 10 bases, with 24 bases left between them. The CDR3 DNA reads as TGTGCCAGTAGTTCACAGAGGGGGTCCCTCAATGGACCCCAGCATTTT. Protein: CASSSQRGSLNGPQHF.

The chain has TRBV9 and TRBJ2-5; maybe TRBD1 (5 bases). Trimming removed 4 bases from V and 2 bases from J, with 15 bases in between. This CDR3 has 15 residues. CDR1 and CDR2 from the germline V gene are SGDLS and YYNGEE. The CDR3 here is CASSTRTQTQETQYF. CDR3 bases: TGTGCCAGCAGCACGCGGACACAGACACAAGAGACCCAGTACTTC.

The V gene is TRBV4-1, the J gene TRBJ1-2, with D possibly being TRBD1 (6 bases). CDR3 length equals 17 residues. V dropped 5 bases and J dropped 5 bases, with 24 bases sitting between them. Germline V lookup: CDR1 MGHRA, CDR2 YSYEKL. CDR3 coding DNA: TGCGCCAGCAGCAAGATACGACAGGTCGATGAAGGGTATGGCTACACCTTC. Amino acids: CASSKIRQVDEGYGYTF.

This clone was seen once. The gene calls are TRBV7-2 and TRBJ1-1, with D hard to call. Trimming left V 4 bases short and J 5 bases short, with 14 bases between. Germline V gene lookup returns CDR1 SGHTA and CDR2 FQGNSA. The CDR3 runs 14 residues. This chain's CDR3 is CASSYDGGGTEAFF. The CDR3 coding sequence is TGTGCCAGCAGCTACGATGGAGGAGGGACTGAAGCTTTCTTT.

The chain combines TRBV27 with TRBJ1-1; TRBD1 is a possible D gene (6 bases). The V end was cut by 8 bases, the J end by 4 bases, with 14 bases between. The CDR3 has 13 amino acids. Germline CDR1 MNHEY, CDR2 SMNVEV (reference sequence). CDR3 in amino acids: CASLGQLGTEAFF. In nucleotides, the CDR3 is TGTGCCAGCCTTGGACAGCTTGGCACTGAAGCTTTCTTT.

As concerns this clone: The junction and the germline gene differ at one end; a read error may be behind it. J is TRBJ1-2 and V is TRBV5-4; 7 nucleotides match TRBD1. The CDR3 has 16 residues. CDR1 is SGHNT, CDR2 YYREEE, per germline (reference sequence). CDR3 in amino acids: CASSLEGARAGYGYTF. CDR3 sequence (DNA): TGTGCCAGCAGTTTGGAGGGGGCGCGTGCCGGGTATGGCTACACCTTC.

The rearrangement joins TRBV6-5 to TRBJ1-4; TRBD1 matches 7 bases. Trimming removed 0 bases from V and 9 bases from J; junction bases left unmatched: 7. CDR1 and CDR2 (germline): MNHEY, SVGAGI. The CDR3 totals 15 residues. The chain's CDR3 is CASSYSTGSLQKLFF. Here the CDR3 DNA reads TGTGCCAGCAGTTACTCGACAGGGTCCCTCCAAAAACTGTTTTTT.

J is TRBJ2-2 and V is TRBV9; D remains unclear. V was pared by 0 bases and J by 2 bases, with 8 bases between. The CDR3 sequence is 15 residues long. CDR1 and CDR2 from the germline V gene are SGDLS and YYNGEE. CDR3: CASSVVSVNTGELFF. Written as DNA, the CDR3 is TGTGCCAGCAGCGTAGTTTCCGTAAACACCGGGGAGCTGTTTTTT.

This chain links TRBV6-1 with TRBJ1-1; possible D gene TRBD1, 5 bases. The germline CDR1 and CDR2 sequences are MNHNS and SASEGT. The germline V and J ends were trimmed by 2 bases and 6 bases, with 7 bases remaining between them. The CDR3 length is 12 residues. The CDR3 nucleotides read TGTGCCAGCAGTGAATCGGGGGCTGAAGCTTTCTTT. It is translated as CASSESGAEAFF.